This T cell receptor (beta chain) was obtained from a study of control samples from healthy donors and cancer patients. V shed 4 bases and J 2 bases; nucleotides not matched to a gene: 13. The CDR3 length is 17 residues. The germline V gene has CDR1 SGHAT and CDR2 FQNNGV. TCRdb's table, derived via immunoSEQ multiplex PCR, lists solely in-frame clones and lacks some. Of 35,000 to 45,000 clones listed, around four fifths are singletons. The V call is TRBV11-2, the J call TRBJ2-5, with 7 bases matching TRBD2. The sequencing sample was made of blood. This sequence originates from a man aged 55 to 69 in good health. CDR3 region: CASSSSRVRGSQETQYF. The CDR3 DNA reads TGTGCCAGCAGCTCATCGCGGGTGCGGGGGTCACAAGAGACCCAGTACTTC.